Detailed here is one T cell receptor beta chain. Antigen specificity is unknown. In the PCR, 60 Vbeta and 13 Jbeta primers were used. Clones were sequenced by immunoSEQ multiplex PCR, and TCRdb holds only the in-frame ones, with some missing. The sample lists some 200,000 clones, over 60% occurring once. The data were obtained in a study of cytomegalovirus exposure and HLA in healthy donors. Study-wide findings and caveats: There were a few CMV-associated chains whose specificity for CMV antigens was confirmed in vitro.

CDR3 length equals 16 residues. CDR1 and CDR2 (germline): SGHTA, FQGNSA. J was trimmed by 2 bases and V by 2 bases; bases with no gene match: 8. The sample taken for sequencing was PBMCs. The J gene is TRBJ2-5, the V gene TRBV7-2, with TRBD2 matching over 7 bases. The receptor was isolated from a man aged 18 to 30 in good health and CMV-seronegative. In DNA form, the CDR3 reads TGTGCCAGCAGCTTAAATGGCGGGAGAGGGCAAGAGACCCAGTACTTC. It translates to CASSLNGGRGQETQYF.